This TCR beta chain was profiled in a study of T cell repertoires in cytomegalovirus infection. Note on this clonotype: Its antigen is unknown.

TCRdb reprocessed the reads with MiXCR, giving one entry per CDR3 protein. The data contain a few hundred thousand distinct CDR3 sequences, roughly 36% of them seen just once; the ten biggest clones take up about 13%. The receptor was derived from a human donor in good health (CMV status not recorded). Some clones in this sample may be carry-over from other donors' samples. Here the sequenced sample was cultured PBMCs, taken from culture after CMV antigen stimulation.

DNA for the CDR3: TGTGCCAGCAGAACGCTAGCGGGCCGTCAAGATACGCAGTATTTT. It is translated as CASRTLAGRQDTQYF. The genes are TRBV7-8 and TRBJ2-3; the match to TRBD2 covers 8 bases. The ends lost 6 bases at V and 5 bases at J; junction bases unmatched: 10. From germline, CDR1 is SGHVS and CDR2 FQNEAQ. The CDR3 has 15 amino acids.